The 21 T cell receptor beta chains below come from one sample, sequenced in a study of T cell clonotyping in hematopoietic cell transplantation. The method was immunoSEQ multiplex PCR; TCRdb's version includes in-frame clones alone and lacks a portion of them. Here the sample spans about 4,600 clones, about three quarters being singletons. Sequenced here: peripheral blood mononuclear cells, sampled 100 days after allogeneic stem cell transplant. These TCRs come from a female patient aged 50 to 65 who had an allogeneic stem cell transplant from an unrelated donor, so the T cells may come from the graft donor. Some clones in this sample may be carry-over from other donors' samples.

DNA for the CDR3: TGTGCCAGCACCCGGGACTCCCCAATGGGCGAGCAGTACTTC. It yields the protein CASTRDSPMGEQYF. The rearrangement uses TRBV27 and TRBJ2-7, with a weak D call TRBD2 (6 bases). With 7 bases removed from V and 6 bases from J, the gap between germline ends came to 19 bases. The length of the CDR3 is 14 residues. Per the germline V gene, CDR1 is MNHEY and CDR2 is SMNVEV (reference sequence).

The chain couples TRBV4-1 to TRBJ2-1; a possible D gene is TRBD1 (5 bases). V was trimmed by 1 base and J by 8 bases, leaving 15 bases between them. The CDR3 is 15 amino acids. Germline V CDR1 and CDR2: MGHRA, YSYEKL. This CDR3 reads CASSQGLQGNYEQFF. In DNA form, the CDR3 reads TGCGCCAGCAGCCAAGGTTTGCAGGGTAATTATGAGCAGTTCTTC.

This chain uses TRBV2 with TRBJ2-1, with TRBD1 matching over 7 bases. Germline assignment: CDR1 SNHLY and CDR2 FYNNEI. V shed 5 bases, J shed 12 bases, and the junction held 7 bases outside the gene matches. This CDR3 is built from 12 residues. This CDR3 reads CASSLGGAGQFF. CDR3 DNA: TGTGCCAGCAGTTTAGGGGGCGCGGGGCAGTTCTTC.

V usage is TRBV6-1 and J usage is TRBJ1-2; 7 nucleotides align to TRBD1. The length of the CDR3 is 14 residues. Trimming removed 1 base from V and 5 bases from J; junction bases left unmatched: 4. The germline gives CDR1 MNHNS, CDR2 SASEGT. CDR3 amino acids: CASSEVTGDYGYTF. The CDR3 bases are TGTGCCAGCAGTGAAGTCACAGGGGATTATGGCTACACCTTC.

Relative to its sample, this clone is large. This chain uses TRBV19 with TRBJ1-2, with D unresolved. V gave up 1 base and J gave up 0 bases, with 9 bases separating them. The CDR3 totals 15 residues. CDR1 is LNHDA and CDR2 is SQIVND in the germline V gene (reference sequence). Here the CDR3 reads CASSIASYSNYGYTF. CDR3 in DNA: TGTGCCAGTAGTATAGCGAGCTATTCTAACTATGGCTACACCTTC.

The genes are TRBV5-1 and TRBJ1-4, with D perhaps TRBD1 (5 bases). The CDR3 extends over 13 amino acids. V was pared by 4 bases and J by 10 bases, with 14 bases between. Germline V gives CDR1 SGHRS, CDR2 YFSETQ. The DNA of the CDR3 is TGCGCCAGCAGCACAGAGCCGGGGGGAAAACTGTTTTTT. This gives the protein CASSTEPGGKLFF.

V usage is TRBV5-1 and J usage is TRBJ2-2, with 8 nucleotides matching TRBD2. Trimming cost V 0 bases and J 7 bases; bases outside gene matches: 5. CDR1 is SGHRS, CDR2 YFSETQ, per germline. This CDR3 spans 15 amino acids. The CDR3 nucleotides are TGCGCCAGCAGCTTGGAACTAGCGGACGACGGGGAGCTGTTTTTT. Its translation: CASSLELADDGELFF.

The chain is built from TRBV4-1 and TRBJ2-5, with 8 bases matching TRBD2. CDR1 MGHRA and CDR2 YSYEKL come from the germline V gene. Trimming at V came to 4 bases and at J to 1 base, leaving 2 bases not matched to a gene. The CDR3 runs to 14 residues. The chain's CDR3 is CASSRAGVQETQYF. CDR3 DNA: TGCGCCAGCAGCCGAGCGGGGGTCCAAGAGACCCAGTACTTC.

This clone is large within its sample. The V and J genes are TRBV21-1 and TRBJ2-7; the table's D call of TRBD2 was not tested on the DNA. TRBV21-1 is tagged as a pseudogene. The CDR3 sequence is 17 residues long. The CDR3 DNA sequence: TGTGCCAGCAGCAAAGCTGGGCTAGCGGGGGAATACTACGAGCAGTACTTC. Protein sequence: CASSKAGLAGEYYEQYF.

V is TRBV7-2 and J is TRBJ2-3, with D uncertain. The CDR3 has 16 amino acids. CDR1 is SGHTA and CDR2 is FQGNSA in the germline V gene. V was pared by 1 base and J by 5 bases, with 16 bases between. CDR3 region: CASSLVARPPGDTQYF. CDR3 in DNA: TGTGCCAGCAGCTTAGTGGCGAGACCGCCCGGAGATACGCAGTATTTT.

CDR3 nucleotide sequence: TGTGCCAGCAGTTTCATGGGGGCTCATCAGCCCCAGCATTTT. Its protein is CASSFMGAHQPQHF. This chain uses TRBV28 with TRBJ1-5; tentative D call: TRBD1 (6 bases). The CDR3 contains 14 residues. V lost 3 bases, J lost 5 bases, and 11 bases lay in between. The germline CDR1 and CDR2 sequences are MDHEN and SYDVKM.

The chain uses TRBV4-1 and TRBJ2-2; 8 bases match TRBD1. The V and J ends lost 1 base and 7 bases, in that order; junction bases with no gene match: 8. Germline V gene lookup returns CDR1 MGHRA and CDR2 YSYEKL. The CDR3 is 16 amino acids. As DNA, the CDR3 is TGCGCCAGCAGCCAAGGGTGGACAGGGACCATCGGGGAGCTGTTTTTT. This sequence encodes CASSQGWTGTIGELFF.

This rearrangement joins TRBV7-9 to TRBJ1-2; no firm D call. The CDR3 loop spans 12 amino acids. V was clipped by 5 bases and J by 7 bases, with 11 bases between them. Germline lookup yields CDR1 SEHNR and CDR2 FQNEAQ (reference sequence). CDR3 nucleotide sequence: TGTGCCAGCAGCCCTAGGAACAGTGGCTACACCTTC. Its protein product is CASSPRNSGYTF.

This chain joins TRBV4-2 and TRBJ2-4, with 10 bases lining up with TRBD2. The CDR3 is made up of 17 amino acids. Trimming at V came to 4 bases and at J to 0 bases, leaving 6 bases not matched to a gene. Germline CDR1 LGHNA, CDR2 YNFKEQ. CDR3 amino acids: CASSPLAGGLAKNIQYF. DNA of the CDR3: TGTGCCAGCAGCCCCTTAGCGGGGGGACTAGCCAAAAACATTCAGTACTTC.

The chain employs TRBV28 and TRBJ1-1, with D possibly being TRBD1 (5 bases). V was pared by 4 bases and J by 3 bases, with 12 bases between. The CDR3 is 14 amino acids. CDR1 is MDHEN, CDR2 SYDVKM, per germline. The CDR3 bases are TGTGCCAGCAGTTCCCGCCAGGGCGACACTGAAGCTTTCTTT. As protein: CASSSRQGDTEAFF.

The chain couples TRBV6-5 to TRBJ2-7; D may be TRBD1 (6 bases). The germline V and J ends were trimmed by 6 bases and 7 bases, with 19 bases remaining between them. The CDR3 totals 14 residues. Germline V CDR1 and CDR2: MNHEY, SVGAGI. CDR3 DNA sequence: TGTGCCAGCAGCCCCGGGACACTTGGCTTGGAGCAGTACTTC. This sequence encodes CASSPGTLGLEQYF.

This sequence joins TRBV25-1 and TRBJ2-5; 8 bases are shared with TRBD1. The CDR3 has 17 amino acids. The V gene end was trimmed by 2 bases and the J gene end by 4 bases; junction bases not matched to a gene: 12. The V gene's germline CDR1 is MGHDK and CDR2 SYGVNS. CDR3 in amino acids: CASSEGVAGTGLETQYF. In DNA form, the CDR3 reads TGTGCCAGCAGTGAAGGGGTAGCCGGGACAGGTCTAGAGACCCAGTACTTC.

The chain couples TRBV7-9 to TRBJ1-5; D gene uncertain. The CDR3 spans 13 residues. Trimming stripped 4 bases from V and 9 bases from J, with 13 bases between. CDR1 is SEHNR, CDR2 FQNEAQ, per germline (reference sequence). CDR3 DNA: TGTGCCAGCAGCTACTTGCCTTGGGGGCCCCAGCATTTT. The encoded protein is CASSYLPWGPQHF.

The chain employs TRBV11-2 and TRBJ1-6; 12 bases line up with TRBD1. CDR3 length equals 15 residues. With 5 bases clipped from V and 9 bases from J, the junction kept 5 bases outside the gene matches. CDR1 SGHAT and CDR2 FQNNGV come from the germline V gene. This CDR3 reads CASSPRDRGRSPLHF. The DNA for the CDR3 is TGTGCCAGCAGCCCCAGGGACAGGGGGCGTTCACCCCTCCACTTT.

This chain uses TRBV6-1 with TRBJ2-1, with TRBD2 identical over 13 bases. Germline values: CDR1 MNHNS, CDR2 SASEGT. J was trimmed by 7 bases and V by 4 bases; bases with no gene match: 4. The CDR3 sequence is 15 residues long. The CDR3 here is CASSAGTSGENEQFF. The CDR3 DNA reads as TGTGCCAGCAGTGCGGGGACTAGCGGGGAGAATGAGCAGTTCTTC.

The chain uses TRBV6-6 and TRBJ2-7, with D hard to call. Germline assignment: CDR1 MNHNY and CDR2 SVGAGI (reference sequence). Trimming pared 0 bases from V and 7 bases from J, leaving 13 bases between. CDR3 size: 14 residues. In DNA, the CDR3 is TGTGCCAGCAGTTACTCGGACCTATATGGGGAGCAGTACTTC. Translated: CASSYSDLYGEQYF.